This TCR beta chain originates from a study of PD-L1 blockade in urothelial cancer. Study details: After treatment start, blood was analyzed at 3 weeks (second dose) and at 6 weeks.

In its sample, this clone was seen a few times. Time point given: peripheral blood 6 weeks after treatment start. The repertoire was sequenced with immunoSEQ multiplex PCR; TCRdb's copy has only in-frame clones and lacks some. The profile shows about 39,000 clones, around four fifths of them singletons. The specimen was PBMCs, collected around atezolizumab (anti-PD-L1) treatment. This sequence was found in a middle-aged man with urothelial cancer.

CDR3 amino acids: CASSQPGGGYTEAFF. CDR3 in DNA: TGTGCCAGCAGCCAACCAGGGGGCGGGTACACTGAAGCTTTCTTT. The rearrangement uses TRBV5-4 and TRBJ1-1, with TRBD1 matching 8 bases. Trimming removed 4 bases from V and 3 bases from J; junction bases left unmatched: 8. The CDR3 contains 15 residues. CDR1 is SGHNT and CDR2 is YYREEE in the germline V gene (reference sequence).